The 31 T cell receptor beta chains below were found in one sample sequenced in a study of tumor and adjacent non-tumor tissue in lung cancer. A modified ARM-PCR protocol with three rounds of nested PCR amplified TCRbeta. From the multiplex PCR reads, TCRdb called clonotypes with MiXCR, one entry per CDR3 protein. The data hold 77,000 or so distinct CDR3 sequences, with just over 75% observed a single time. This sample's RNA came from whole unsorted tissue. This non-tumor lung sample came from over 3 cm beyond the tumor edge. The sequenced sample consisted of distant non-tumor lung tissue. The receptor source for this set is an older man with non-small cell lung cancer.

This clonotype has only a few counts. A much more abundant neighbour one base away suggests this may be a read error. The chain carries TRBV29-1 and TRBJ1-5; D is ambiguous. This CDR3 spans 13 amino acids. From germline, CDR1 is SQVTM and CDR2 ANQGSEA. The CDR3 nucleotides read TGCAGCATTGAGGCGGGTGTGGGTCAGCCCCAGCATTTT. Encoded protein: CSIEAGVGQPQHF.

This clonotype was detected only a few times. The CDR3 reads CASSLQQGNYNEQFF. The CDR3 coding sequence is TGCGCCAGCAGCTTGCAACAGGGGAATTACAATGAGCAGTTCTTC. The chain has TRBV5-1 and TRBJ2-1; 7 nucleotides match TRBD1. CDR1 and CDR2 from the germline V gene are SGHRS and YFSETQ. The J segment lost 4 bases and the V segment lost 1 base, leaving 5 bases of the junction unmatched. CDR3 length equals 15 residues.

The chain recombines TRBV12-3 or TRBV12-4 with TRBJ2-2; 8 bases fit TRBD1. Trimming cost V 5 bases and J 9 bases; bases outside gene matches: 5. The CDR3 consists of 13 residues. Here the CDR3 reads CASSPTGDWELFF. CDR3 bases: TGTGCCAGCAGTCCGACAGGGGACTGGGAGCTGTTTTTT.

CDR3 sequence: CASSQLPPGGENVGELFF. The CDR3 bases are TGTGCCAGCAGTCAACTACCACCAGGGGGGGAAAATGTCGGGGAGCTGTTTTTT. V gene TRBV28 combines with J gene TRBJ2-2, with D perhaps assigned TRBD1 or TRBD2 (7 bases each). The V end was cut by 5 bases, the J end by 7 bases, with 26 bases between. The CDR3 consists of 18 residues. The germline V gene encodes CDR1 MDHEN and CDR2 SYDVKM. Full variable domain (rest looked up from reference TRBV28 and TRBJ2-2): DVKVTQSSRYLVKRTGEKVFLECVQDMDHENMFWYRQDPGLGLRLIYFSYDVKMKEKGDIPEGYSVSREKKERFSLILESASTNQTSMYLCASSQLPPGGENVGELFFGEGSRLTVL.

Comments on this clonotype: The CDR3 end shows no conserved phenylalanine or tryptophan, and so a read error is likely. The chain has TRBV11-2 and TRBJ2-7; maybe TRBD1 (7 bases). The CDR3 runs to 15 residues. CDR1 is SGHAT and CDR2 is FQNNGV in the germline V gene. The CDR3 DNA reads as TGTGCCAGCAGCTTAGACCAGGGGGGCAGGAACGAACAGTACTTA. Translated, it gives CASSLDQGGRNEQYL.

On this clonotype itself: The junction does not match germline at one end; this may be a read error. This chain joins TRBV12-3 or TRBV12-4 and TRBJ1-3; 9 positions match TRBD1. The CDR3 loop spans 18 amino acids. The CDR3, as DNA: TGTGCCTGCAGTCGTCCAGGGACAGGGATCGGCTCTGGAAACACCACATATTTT. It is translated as CACSRPGTGIGSGNTTYF.

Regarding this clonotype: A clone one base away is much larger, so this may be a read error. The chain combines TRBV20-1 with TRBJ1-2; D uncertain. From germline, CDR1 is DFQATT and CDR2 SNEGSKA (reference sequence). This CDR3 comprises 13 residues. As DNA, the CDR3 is TGCATTGCATTGGATTATGCTAACTATGGCTACACCTTC. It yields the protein CIALDYANYGYTF.

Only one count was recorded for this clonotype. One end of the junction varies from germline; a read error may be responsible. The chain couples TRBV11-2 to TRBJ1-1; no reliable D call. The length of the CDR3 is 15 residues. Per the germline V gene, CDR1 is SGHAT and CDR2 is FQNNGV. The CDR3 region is CASSLAHSRNTEAFF. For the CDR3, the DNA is TGTGCCAGCAGTTTAGCCCATTCAAGGAATACTGAAGCTTTCTTT.

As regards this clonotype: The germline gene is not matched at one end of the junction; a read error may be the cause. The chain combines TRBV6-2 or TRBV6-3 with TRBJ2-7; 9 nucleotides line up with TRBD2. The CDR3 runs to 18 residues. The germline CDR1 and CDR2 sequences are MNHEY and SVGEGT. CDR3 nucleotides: TGTGCAAGCAGTTACTTCCCATCACAAGCGGGAGGAAACTACGACCAGTACTTC. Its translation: CASSYFPSQAGGNYDQYF.

The CDR3 DNA sequence: TGTGTCATCAGTTACGACAGGAGCCGAAACTACGAGCAGTACTTC. This encodes CVISYDRSRNYEQYF. The chain recombines TRBV6-6 with TRBJ2-7; D might be TRBD1 (6 bases). This CDR3 is 15 amino acids long. Per germline, CDR1 MNHNY and CDR2 SVGAGI (reference sequence).

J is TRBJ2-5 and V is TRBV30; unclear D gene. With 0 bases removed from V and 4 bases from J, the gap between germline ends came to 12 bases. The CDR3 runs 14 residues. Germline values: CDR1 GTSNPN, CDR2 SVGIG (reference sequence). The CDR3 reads CAWSVNKPRETQYF. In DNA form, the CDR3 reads TGTGCCTGGAGTGTAAACAAGCCTCGAGAGACCCAGTACTTC. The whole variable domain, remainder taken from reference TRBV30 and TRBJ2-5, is SQTIHQWPATLVQPVGSPLSLECTVEGTSNPNLYWYRQAAGRGLQLLFYSVGIGQISSEVPQNLSASRPQDRQFILSSKKLLLSDSGFYLCAWSVNKPRETQYFGPGTRLLVL.

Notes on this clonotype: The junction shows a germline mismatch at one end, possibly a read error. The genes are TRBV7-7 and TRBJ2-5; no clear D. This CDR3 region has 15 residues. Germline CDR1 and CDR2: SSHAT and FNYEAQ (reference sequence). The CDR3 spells CASSLAKSSRETQYF. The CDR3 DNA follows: TGTGCTAGCAGTCTCGCCAAGTCCAGTAGAGAGACCCAGTACTTC.

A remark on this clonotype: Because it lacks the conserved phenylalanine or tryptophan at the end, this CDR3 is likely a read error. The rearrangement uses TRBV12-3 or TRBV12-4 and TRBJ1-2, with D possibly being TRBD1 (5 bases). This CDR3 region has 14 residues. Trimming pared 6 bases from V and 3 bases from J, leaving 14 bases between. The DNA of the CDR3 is TGTGCCAGCAGCCAGTGGGGCATATACTATGGCTACACCTAC. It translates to CASSQWGIYYGYTY.

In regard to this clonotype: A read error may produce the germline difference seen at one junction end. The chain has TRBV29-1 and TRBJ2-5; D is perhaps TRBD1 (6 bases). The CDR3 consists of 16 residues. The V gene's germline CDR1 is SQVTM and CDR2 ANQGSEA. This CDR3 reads CSAKRYLKTGQETHYF. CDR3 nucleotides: TGCAGCGCCAAGCGCTACCTCAAGACAGGTCAAGAGACCCACTACTTC.

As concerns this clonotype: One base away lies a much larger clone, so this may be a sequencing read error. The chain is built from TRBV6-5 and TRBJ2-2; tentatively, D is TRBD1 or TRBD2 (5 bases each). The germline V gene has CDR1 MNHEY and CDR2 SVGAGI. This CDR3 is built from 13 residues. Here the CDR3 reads CASRSMGTGKLFF. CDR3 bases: TGTGCCAGCAGATCCATGGGGACCGGGAAGCTGTTTTTT.

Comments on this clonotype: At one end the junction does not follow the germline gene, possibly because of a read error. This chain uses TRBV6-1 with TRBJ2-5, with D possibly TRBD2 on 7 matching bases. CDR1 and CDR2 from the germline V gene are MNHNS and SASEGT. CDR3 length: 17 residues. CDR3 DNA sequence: TGTGCCAGGAGTGAAAGGGTCACAGGCGGGGGCGGAGAGACCCAGTACTTC. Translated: CARSERVTGGGGETQYF.

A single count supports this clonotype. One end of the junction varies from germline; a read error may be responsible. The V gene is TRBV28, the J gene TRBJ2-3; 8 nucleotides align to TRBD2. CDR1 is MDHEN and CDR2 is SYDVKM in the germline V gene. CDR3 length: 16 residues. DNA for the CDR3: TGTGCCAGCAGTCTCTCCAGCGGGAGAGGAACGGATACGCGGTATTTT. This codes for CASSLSSGRGTDTRYF. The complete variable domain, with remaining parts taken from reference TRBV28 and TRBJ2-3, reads DVKVTQSSRYLVKRTGEKVFLECVQDMDHENMFWYRQDPGLGLRLIYFSYDVKMKEKGDIPEGYSVSREKKERFSLILESASTNQTSMYLCASSLSSGRGTDTRYFGPGTRLTVL.

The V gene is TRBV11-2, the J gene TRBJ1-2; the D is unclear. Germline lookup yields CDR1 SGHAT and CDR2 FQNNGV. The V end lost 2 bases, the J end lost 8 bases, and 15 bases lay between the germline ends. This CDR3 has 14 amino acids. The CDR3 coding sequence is TGTGCCAGCAGCTTATTTGCATGGGTAGGCGGCTACACCTTC. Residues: CASSLFAWVGGYTF.

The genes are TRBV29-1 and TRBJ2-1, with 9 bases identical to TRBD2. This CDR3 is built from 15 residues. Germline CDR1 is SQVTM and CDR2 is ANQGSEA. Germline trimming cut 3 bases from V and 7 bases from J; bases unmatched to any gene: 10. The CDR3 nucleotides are TGCAGCGTTGATACTAGGCGGGGGGGCGGAAATGAGCAGTTCTTC. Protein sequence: CSVDTRRGGGNEQFF.

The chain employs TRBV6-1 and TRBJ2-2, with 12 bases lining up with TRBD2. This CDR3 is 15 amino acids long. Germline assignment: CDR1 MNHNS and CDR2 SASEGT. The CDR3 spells CANRRLAGATGELFF. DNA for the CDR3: TGTGCTAACAGACGACTAGCGGGAGCCACCGGGGAGCTGTTTTTT.

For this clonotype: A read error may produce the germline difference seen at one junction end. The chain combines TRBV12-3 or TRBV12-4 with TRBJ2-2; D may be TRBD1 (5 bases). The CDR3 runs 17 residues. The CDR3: CASNLTWGAGNTGELFF. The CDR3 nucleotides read TGTGCCAGCAATTTAACCTGGGGCGCAGGGAACACCGGGGAGCTGTTTTTT.

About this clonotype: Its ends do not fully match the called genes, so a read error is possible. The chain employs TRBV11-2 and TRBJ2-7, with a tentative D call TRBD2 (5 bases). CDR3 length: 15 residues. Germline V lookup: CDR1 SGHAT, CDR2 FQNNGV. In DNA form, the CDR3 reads TGTGCCAGCAGCTTAGATCAGAGGGCCTCCTACGAGCATTACTTC. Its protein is CASSLDQRASYEHYF.

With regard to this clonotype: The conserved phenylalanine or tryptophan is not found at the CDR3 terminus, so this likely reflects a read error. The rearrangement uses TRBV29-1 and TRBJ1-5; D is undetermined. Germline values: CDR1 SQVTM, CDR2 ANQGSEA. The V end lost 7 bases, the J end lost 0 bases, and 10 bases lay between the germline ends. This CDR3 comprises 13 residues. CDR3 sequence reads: CSALTFSNQPQHC. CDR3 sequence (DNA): TGCAGCGCTTTGACGTTTAGCAATCAGCCCCAGCATTGT.

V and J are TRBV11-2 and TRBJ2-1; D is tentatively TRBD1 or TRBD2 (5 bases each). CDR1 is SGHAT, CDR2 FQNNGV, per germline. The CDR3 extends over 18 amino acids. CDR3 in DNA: TGTGTGAGCAGCTTAGAACCTCTGGGGCGGACTTCCTACAATGAGCAGTTCTTC. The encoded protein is CVSSLEPLGRTSYNEQFF.

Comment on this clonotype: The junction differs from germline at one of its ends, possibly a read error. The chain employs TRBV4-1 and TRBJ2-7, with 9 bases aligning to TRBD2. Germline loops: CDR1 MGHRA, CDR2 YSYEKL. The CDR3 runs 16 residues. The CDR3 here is CASSRRLAEEGDERYF. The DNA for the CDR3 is TGCGCCAGTAGCCGGAGACTAGCGGAAGAGGGGGACGAGCGGTACTTC.

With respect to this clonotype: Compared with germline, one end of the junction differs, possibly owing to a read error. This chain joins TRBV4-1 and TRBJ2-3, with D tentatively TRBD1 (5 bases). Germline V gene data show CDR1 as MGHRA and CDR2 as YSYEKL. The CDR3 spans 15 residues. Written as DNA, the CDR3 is TGTGCCAGCAGCCTAGGACGGCAGGGTGGCGATACTCAGTATTTT. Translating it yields CASSLGRQGGDTQYF.

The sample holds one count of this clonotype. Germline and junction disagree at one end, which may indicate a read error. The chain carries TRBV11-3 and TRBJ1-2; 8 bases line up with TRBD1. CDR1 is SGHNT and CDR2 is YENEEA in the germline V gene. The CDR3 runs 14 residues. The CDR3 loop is CASSFPTGAGGCIF. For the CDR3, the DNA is TGTGCCAGCAGCTTCCCGACAGGGGCGGGAGGCTGCATCTTC.

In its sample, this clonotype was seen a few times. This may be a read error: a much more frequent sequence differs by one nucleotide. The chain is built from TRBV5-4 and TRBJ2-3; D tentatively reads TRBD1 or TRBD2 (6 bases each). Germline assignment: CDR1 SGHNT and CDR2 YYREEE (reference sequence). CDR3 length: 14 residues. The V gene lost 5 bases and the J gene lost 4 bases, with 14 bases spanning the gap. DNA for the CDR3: TGTGCCAGCAGGGAGAGGGGGGAAGCAGATACGCAGTATTTT. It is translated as CASRERGEADTQYF.

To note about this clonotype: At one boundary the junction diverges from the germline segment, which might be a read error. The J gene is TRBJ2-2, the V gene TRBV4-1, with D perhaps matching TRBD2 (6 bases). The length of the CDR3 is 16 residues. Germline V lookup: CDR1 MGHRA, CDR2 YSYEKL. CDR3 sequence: CASSQDMTVVIGGLFF. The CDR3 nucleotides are TGCGCCAGCAGCCAAGATATGACAGTCGTAATCGGGGGGCTGTTTTTT.

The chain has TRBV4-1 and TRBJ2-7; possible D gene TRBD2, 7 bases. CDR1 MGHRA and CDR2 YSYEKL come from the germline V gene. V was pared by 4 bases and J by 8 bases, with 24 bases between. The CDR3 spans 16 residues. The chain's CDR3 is CASSRRLAGEGDKQYF. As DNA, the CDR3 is TGCGCCAGCAGCCGGAGACTAGCAGGAGAGGGGGACAAGCAGTACTTC.

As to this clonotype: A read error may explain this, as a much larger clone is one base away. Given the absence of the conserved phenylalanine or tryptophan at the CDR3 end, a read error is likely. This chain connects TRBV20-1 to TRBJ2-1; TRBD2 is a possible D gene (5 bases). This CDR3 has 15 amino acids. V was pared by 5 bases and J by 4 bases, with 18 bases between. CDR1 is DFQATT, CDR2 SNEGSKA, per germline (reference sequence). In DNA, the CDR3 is TGCAGTGCTCCTCAAAGCGGAGGAGAATACAATGAGCAGTTCTCC. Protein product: CSAPQSGGEYNEQFS.